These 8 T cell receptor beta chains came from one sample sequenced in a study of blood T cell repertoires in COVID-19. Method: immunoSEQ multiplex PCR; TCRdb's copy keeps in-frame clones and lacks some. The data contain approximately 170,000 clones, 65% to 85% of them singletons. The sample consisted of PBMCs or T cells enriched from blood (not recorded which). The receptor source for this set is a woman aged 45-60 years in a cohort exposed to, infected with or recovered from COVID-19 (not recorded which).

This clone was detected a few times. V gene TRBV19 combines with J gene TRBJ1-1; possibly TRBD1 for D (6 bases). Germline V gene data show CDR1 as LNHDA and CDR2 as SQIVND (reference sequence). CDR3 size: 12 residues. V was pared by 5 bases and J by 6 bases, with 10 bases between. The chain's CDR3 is CASSEQGSEAFF. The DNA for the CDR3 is TGTGCCAGTAGTGAACAGGGTTCTGAAGCTTTCTTT.

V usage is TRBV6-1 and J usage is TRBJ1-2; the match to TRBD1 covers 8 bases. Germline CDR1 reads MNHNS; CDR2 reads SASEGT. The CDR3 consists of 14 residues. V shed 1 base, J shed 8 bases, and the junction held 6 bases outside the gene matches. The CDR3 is CASSEVNRGSGYTF. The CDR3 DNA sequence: TGTGCCAGCAGTGAAGTTAACAGGGGGTCCGGCTACACCTTC.

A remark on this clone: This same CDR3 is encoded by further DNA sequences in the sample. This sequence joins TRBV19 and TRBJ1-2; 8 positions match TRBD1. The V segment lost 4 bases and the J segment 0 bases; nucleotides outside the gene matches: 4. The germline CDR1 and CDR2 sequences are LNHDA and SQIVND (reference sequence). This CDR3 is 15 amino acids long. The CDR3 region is CASSTTGGANYGYTF. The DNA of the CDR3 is TGTGCCAGTAGTACCACAGGGGGAGCTAACTATGGCTACACCTTC.

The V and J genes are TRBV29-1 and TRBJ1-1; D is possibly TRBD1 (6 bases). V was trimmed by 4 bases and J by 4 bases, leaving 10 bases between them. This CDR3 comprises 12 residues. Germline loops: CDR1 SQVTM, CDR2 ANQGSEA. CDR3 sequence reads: CSVGQDGTEAFF. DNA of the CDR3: TGCAGCGTTGGACAGGATGGCACTGAAGCTTTCTTT.

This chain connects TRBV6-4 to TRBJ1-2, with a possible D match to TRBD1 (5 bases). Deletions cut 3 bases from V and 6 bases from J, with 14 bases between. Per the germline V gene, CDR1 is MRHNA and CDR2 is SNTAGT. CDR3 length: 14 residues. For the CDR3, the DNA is TGTGCCAGCAGTGATGGTGTAGGGGTGAATGGCTACACCTTC. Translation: CASSDGVGVNGYTF.

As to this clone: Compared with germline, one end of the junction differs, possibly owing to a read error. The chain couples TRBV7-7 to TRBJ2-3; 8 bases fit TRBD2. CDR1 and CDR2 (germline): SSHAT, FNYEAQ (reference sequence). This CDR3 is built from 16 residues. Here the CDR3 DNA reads TGTGCTAGCAGCTCGCTTCTAGCGGGTACCCCAGATACGCAGTATTTT. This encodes CASSSLLAGTPDTQYF.

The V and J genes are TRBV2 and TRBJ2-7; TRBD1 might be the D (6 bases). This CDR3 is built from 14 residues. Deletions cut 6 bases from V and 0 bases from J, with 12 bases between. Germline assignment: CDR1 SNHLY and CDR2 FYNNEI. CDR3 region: CASRPQGISYEQYF. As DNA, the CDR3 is TGTGCCAGCAGACCCCAGGGGATCTCCTACGAGCAGTACTTC.

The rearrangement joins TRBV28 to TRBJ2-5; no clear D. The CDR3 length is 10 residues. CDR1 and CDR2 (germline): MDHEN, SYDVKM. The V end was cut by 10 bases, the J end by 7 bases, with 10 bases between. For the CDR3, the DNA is TGTGCCATCAGGATCGGGACCCAGTACTTC. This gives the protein CAIRIGTQYF.